The clone carrying this TCR beta chain was recorded at least ten times. Antigen: not known. V dropped 3 bases and J dropped 4 bases, with 7 bases sitting between them. The length of the CDR3 is 12 residues. This specimen comes from a study of T cells after yellow fever vaccination. Template switching by 5'RACE produced TCR cDNA, adding a universal primer site and UMIs. Each CDR3 protein is one row after TCRdb ran MiXCR on the 5' RACE reads. In the table there are about 63,000 distinct CDR3 sequences, 7.4% of which are singletons. General study findings and limits: Clones that expanded after primary vaccination mostly reappeared after the booster (over 95% CD4, 80% to 90% CD8).

This specimen consisted of CD8+ T cells sorted from PBMCs, obtained 15 days after the yellow fever booster vaccination. This TCR derives from a young man who received the YFV17D yellow fever vaccine. The rearrangement uses TRBV12-3 or TRBV12-4 and TRBJ2-7; D call uncertain. Here the CDR3 DNA reads TGTGCCAGCAGTTTCACCCTATACGAGCAGTACTTC. Encoded protein: CASSFTLYEQYF.